This T cell receptor beta chain was found in a study of human CD8 memory T cell subsets. UMI-labeled 5' RACE was used, and it produced the TCR beta libraries. Following a re-call of the 5' RACE reads, TCRdb has one entry per CDR3 protein and lacks DNA. This sample's table has several thousand distinct CDR3 sequences. The study, taken as a whole, reports: Estimation with Chao1 suggested higher diversity among stem-like memory T cells relative to precursor exhausted T cells. Effector memory cells lacked the similarly high diversity that stem-like memory and precursor exhausted T cells had.

It was by negative magnetic separation that total CD8+ T cells were enriched. Comment on this clonotype: Its target is not known.

This TCR was recovered from a human donor in good health. Sequencing was performed on CD8+ T cells from PBMCs.

The CDR3: CSVDRGEVGEQFF. The gene calls are TRBV29-1 and TRBJ2-1; TCRdb's assignment of TRBD2 cannot be checked, as there is no DNA. The germline V gene encodes CDR1 SQVTM and CDR2 ANQGSEA. This CDR3 spans 13 amino acids.